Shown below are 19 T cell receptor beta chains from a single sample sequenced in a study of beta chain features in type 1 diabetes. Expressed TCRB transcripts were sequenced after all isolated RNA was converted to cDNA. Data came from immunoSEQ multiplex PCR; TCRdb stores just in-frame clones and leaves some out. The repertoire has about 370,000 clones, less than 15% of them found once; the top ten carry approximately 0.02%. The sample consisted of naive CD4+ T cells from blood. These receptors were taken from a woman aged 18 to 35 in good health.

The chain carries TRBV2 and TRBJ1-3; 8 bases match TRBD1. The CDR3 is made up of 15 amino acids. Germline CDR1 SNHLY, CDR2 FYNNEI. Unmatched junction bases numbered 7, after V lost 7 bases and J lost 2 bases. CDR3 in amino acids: CASTGQGLPGNTIYF. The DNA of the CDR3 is TGTGCCAGCACAGGACAGGGTTTACCTGGAAACACCATATATTTT.

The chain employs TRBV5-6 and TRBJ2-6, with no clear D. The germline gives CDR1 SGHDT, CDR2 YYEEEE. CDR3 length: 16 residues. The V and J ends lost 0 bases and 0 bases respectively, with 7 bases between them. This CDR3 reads CASSLGSGSGANVLTF. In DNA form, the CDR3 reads TGTGCCAGCAGCTTGGGGTCAGGCTCTGGGGCCAACGTCCTGACTTTC. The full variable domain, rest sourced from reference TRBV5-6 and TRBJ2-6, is DAGVTQSPTHLIKTRGQQVTLRCSPKSGHDTVSWYQQALGQGPQFIFQYYEEEERQRGNFPDRFSGHQFPNYSSELNVNALLLGDSALYLCASSLGSGSGANVLTFGAGSRLTVL.

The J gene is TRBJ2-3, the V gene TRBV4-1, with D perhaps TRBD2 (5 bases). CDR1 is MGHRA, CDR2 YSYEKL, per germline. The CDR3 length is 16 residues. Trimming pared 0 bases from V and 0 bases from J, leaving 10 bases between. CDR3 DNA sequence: TGCGCCAGCAGCCAAGATGGGGAGCCTAGCACAGATACGCAGTATTTT. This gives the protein CASSQDGEPSTDTQYF.

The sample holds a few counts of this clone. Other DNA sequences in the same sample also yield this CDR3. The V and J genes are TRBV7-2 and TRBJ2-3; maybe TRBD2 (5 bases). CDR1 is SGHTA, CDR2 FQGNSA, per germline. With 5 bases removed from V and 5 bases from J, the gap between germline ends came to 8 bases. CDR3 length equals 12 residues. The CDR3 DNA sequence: TGTGCCAGCAGCCCCACTAGAGATACGCAGTATTTT. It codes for CASSPTRDTQYF.

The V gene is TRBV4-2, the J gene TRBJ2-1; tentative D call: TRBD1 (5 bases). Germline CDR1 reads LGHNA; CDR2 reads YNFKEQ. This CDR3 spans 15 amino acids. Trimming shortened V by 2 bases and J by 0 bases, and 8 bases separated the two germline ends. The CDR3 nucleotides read TGTGCCAGCAGCCAACTTACAGGCTCCTACAATGAGCAGTTCTTC. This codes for CASSQLTGSYNEQFF.

The DNA for the CDR3 is TGCAGCGCTGGGTGGCTAGCGGGTTACAATGAGCAGTTCTTC. Protein: CSAGWLAGYNEQFF. J is TRBJ2-1 and V is TRBV29-1, with 8 nucleotides matching TRBD2. The CDR3 totals 14 residues. CDR1 SQVTM and CDR2 ANQGSEA come from the germline V gene. V trimming: 7 bases; J trimming: 4 bases; junction bases outside the gene matches: 9.

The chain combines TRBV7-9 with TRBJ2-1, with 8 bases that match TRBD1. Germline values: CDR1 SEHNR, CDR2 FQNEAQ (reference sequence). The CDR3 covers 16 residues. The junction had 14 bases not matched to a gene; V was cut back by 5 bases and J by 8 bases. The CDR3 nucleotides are TGTGCCAGCAGCCTTGTGTTGCAGGGGGCGCCGGATGAGCAGTTCTTC. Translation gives CASSLVLQGAPDEQFF. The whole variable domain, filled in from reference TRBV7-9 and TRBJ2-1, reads DTGVSQNPRHKITKRGQNVTFRCDPISEHNRLYWYRQTLGQGPEFLTYFQNEAQLEKSRLLSDRFSAERPKGSFSTLEIQRTEQGDSAMYLCASSLVLQGAPDEQFFGPGTRLTVL.

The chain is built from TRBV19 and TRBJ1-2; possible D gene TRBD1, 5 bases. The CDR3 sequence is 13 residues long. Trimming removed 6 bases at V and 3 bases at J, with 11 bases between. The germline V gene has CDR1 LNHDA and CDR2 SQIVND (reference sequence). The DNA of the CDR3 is TGTGCCAGTAGAAGGAGGGGAGACTATGGCTACACCTTC. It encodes CASRRRGDYGYTF.

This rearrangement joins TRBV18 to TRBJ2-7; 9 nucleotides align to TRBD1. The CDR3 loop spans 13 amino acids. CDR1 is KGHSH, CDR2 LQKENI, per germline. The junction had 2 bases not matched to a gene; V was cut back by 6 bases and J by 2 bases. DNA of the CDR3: TGTGCCAGCTCCGGGACAGGGACCTACGAGCAGTACTTC. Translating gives CASSGTGTYEQYF. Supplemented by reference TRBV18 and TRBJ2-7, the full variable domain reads NAGVMQNPRHLVRRRGQEARLRCSPMKGHSHVYWYRQLPEEGLKFMVYLQKENIIDESGMPKERFSAEFPKEGPSILRIQQVVRGDSAAYFCASSGTGTYEQYFGPGTRLTVT.

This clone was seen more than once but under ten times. CDR3 loop: CASSYPIAGSSYEQYF. In nucleotides, the CDR3 is TGTGCCAGCAGTTATCCGATAGCGGGTAGCTCCTACGAGCAGTACTTC. The chain combines TRBV6-6 with TRBJ2-7; TRBD2 agrees at 7 bases. Germline CDR1 and CDR2: MNHNY and SVGAGI (reference sequence). The CDR3 extends over 16 amino acids. V trimming: 3 bases; J trimming: 0 bases; junction bases outside the gene matches: 8.

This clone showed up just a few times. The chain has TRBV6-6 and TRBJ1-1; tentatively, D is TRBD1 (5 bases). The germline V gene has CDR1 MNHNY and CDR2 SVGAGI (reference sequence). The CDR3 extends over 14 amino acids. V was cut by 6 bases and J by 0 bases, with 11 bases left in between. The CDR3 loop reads CASRIGHLNTEAFF. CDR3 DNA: TGTGCCAGCAGAATCGGACACCTGAACACTGAAGCTTTCTTT.

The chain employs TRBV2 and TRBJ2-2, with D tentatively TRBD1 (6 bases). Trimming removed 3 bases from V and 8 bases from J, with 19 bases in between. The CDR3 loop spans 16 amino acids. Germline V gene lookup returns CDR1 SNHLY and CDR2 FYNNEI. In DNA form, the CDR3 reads TGTGCCAGCAGTGATCCCCGGGCAGGGGCAAAGGGGGAGCTGTTTTTT. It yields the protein CASSDPRAGAKGELFF.

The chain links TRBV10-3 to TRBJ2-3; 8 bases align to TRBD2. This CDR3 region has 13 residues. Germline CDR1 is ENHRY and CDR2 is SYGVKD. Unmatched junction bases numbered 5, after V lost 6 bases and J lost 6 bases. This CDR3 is CAIRGTSGDTQYF. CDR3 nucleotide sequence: TGTGCCATCAGGGGGACTAGTGGGGATACGCAGTATTTT.

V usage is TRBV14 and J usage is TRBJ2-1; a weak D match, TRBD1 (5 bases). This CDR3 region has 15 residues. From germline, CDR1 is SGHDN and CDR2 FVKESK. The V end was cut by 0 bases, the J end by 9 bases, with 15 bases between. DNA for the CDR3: TGTGCCAGCAGCCAAGATTTGGTAAGGGGCCCTGAGCAGTTCTTC. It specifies CASSQDLVRGPEQFF. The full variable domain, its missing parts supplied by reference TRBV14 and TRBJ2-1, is EAGVTQFPSHSVIEKGQTVTLRCDPISGHDNLYWYRRVMGKEIKFLLHFVKESKQDESGMPNNRFLAERTGGTYSTLKVQPAELEDSGVYFCASSQDLVRGPEQFFGPGTRLTVL.

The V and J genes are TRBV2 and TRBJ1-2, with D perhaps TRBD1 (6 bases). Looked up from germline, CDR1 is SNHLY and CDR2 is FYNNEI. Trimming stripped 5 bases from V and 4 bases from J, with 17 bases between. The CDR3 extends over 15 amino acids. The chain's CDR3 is CASSKDGQYAYGYTF. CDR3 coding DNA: TGTGCCAGCAGTAAAGACGGACAGTACGCCTATGGCTACACCTTC.

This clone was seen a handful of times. The CDR3 loop reads CASSAGQGNGYTF. The CDR3 DNA sequence: TGTGCCAGCAGCGCCGGACAGGGGAATGGCTACACCTTC. The genes are TRBV5-4 and TRBJ1-2; 9 bases fit TRBD1. V shed 4 bases and J 6 bases; nucleotides not matched to a gene: 4. In germline, CDR1 is SGHNT, CDR2 YYREEE (reference sequence). The CDR3 totals 13 residues. The full variable domain, rest sourced from reference TRBV5-4 and TRBJ1-2, is ETGVTQSPTHLIKTRGQQVTLRCSSQSGHNTVSWYQQALGQGPQFIFQYYREEENGRGNFPPRFSGLQFPNYSSELNVNALELDDSALYLCASSAGQGNGYTFGSGTRLTVV.

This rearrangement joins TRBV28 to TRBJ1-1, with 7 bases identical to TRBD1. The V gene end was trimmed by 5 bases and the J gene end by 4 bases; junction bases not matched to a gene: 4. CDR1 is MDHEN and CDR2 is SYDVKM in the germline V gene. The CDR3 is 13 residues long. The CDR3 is CASSEGGITEAFF. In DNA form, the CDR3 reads TGTGCCAGCAGTGAAGGGGGCATCACTGAAGCTTTCTTT.

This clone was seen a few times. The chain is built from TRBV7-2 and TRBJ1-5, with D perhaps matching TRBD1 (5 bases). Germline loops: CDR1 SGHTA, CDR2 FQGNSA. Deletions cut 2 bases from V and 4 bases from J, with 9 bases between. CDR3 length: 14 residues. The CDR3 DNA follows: TGTGCCAGCAGCTTATGGGGGACTAATCAGCCCCAGCATTTT. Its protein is CASSLWGTNQPQHF.

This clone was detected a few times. The CDR3 nucleotides are TGCGCCAGCAGCTTCGCGGGGTATGCTGAAGCTTTCTTT. It codes for CASSFAGYAEAFF. The rearrangement links TRBV5-1 to TRBJ1-1; D ambiguous. The V end lost 2 bases, the J end lost 6 bases, and 11 bases lay between the germline ends. Looked up from germline, CDR1 is SGHRS and CDR2 is YFSETQ. This CDR3 is 13 amino acids long.